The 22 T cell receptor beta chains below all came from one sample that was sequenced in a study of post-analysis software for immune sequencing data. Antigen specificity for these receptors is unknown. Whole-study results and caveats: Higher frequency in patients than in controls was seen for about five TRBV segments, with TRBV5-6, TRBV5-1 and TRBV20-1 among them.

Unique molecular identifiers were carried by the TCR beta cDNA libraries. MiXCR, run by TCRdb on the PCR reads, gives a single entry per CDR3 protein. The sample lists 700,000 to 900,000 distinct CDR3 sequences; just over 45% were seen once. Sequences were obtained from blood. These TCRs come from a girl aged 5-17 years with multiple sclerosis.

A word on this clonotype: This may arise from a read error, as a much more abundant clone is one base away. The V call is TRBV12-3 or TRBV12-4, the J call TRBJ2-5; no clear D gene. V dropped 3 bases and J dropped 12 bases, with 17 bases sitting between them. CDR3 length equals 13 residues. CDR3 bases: TGTGCCAGCAGTTTTTACAGCTCCTACGAGGAGTACTTC. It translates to CASSFYSSYEEYF.

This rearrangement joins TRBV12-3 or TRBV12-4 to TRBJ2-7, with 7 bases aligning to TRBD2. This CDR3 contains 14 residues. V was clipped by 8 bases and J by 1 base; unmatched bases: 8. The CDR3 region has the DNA TGTGCCAGCGCCTGGGGGGGAGATTCCTACGAGCAGTACTTC. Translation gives CASAWGGDSYEQYF.

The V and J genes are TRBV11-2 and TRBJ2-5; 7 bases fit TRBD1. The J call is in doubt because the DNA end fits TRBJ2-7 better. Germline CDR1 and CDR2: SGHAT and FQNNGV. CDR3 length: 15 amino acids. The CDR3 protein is CASSLGDRALDEQYF. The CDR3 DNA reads TGTGCCAGCAGCTTAGGCGACAGGGCGCTGGACGAGCAGTACTTC.

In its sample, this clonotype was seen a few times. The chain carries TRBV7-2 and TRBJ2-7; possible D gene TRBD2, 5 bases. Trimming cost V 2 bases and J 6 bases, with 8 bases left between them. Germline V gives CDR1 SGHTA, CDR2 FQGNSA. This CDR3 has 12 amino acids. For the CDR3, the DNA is TGTGCCAGCAGCTTAAAAGGAGGCGAGCAGTACTTC. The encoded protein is CASSLKGGEQYF.

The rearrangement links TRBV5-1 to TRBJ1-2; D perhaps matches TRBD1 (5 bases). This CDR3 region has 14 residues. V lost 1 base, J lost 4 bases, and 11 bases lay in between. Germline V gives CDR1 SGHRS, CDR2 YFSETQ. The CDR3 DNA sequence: TGCGCCAGCAGCTTGTCTGGGGCAGGCTATGGCTACACCTTC. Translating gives CASSLSGAGYGYTF.

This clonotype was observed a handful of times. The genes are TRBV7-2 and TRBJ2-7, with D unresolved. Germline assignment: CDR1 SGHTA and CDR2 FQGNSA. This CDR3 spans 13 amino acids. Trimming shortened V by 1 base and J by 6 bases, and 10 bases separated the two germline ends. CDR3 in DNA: TGTGCCAGCAGCTTAGTTTTCAGGCGCGAGCAGTACTTC. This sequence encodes CASSLVFRREQYF.

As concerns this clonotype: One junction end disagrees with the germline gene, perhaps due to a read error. The CDR3 protein is CASSPGTLRYF. The CDR3 DNA sequence: TGCGCCAGCAGTCCCGGGACCCTGCGGTATTTT. The chain recombines TRBV12-3 or TRBV12-4 with TRBJ2-3, with D perhaps given as TRBD1 or TRBD2 (5 bases each). The CDR3 runs to 11 residues.

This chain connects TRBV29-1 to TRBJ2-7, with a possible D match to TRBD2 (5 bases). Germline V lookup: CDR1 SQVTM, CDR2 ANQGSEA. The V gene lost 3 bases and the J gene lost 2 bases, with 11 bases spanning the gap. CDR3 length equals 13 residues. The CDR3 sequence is CSVETGLAYEQYF. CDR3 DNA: TGCAGCGTTGAGACTGGACTCGCCTACGAGCAGTACTTC.

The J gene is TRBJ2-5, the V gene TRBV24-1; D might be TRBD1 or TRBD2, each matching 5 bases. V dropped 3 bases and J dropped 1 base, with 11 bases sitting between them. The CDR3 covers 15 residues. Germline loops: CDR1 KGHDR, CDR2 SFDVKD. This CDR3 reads CATSDPRGVQETQYF. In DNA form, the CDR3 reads TGTGCCACCAGTGATCCCCGGGGCGTCCAAGAGACCCAGTACTTC.

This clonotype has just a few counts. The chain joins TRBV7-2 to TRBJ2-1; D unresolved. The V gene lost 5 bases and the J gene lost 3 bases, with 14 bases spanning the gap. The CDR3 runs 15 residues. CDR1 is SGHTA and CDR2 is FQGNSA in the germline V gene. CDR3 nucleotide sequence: TGTGCCAGCAGCCCCGGTTCTGAGTTCTACAATGAGCAGTTCTTC. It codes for CASSPGSEFYNEQFF. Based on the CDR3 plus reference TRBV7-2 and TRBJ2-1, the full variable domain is GAGVSQSPSNKVTEKGKDVELRCDPISGHTALYWYRQSLGQGLEFLIYFQGNSAPDKSGLPSDRFSAERTGGSVSTLTIQRTQQEDSAVYLCASSPGSEFYNEQFFGPGTRLTVL.

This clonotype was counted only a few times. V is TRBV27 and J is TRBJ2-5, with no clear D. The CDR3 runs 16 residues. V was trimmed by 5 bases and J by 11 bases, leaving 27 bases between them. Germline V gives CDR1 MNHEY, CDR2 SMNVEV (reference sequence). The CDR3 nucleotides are TGTGCCAGCAGTCCCCCCCTAGTGAGGACCTACAATGAGCAGTACTTC. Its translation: CASSPPLVRTYNEQYF.

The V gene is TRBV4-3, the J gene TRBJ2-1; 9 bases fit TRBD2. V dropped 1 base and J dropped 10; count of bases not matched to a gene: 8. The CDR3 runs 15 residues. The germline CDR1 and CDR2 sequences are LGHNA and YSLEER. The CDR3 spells CASSQGTTSGYEQFF. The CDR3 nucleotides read TGCGCCAGCAGCCAAGGTACGACTAGCGGCTACGAGCAGTTCTTC.

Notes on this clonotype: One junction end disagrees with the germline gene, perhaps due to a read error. CDR3 loop: CTSSLSSGGIEQYF. The CDR3 DNA reads as TGTACCAGCAGTTTGAGTTCGGGGGGTATCGAGCAGTACTTC. The V and J genes are TRBV12-3 or TRBV12-4 and TRBJ2-7; 7 nucleotides align to TRBD2. The CDR3 extends over 14 amino acids.

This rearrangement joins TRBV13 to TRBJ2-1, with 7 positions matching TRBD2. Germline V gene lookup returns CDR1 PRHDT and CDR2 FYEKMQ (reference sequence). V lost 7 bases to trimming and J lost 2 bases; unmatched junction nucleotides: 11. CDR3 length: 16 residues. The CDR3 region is CASTVWGGRTYNEQFF. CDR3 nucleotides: TGTGCCAGCACCGTCTGGGGGGGGAGGACCTACAATGAGCAGTTCTTC. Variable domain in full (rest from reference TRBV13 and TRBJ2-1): AAGVIQSPRHLIKEKRETATLKCYPIPRHDTVYWYQQGPGQDPQFLISFYEKMQSDKGSIPDRFSAQQFSDYHSELNMSSLELGDSALYFCASTVWGGRTYNEQFFGPGTRLTVL.

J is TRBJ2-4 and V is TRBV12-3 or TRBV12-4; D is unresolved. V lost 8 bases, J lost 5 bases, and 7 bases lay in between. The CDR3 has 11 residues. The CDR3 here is CASAFQNIQYF. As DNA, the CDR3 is TGTGCCAGCGCCTTCCAAAACATTCAGTACTTC.

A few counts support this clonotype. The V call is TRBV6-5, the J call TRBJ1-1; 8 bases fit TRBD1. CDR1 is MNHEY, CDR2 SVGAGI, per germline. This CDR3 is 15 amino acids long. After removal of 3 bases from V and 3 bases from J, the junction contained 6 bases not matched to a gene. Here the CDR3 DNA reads TGTGCCAGCAGTTATAGACAGGGGATGTACACTGAAGCTTTCTTT. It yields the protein CASSYRQGMYTEAFF.

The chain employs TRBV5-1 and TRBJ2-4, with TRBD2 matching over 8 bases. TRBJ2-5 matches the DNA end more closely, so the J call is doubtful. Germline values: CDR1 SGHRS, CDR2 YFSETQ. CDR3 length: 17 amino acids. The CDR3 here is CASSLETGGLFGETQYF. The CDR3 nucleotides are TGCGCCAGCAGCTTGGAGACGGGAGGGCTTTTCGGAGAGACCCAGTACTTC.

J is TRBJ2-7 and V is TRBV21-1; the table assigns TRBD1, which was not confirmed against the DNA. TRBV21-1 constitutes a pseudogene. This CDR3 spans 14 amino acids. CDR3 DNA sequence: TGTGCCAGCAGCAAGGTGGGGGTTTGCTACGAGCAGTACTTC. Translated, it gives CASSKVGVCYEQYF.

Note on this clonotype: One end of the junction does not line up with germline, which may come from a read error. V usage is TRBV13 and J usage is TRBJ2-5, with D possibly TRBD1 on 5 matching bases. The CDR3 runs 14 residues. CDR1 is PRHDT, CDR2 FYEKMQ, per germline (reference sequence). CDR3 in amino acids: CASSLGQGEATQYF. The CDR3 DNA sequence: TGTGCCAGCAGCCTAGGACAAGGGGAAGCGACCCAGTACTTC.

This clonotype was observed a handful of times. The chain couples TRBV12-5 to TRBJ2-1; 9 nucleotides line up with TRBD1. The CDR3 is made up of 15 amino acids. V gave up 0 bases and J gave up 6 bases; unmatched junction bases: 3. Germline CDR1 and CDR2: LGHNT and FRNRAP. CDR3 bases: TGTGCTAGTGGTTTGGTAGGGACAGGGCCCAATGAGCAGTTCTTC. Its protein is CASGLVGTGPNEQFF.

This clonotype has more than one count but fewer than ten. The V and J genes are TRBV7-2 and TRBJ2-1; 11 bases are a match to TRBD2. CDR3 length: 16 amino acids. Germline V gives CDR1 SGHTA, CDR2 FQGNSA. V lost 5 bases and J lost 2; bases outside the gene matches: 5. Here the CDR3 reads CASSLGLAEPYNEQFF. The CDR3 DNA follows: TGTGCCAGCAGCCTGGGACTAGCGGAGCCCTACAATGAGCAGTTCTTC.

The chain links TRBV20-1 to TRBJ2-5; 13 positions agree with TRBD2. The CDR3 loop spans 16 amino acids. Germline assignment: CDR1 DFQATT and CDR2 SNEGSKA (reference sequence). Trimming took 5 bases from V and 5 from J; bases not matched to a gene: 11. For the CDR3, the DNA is TGCAGTGCTGTACCCGGGACTAGCGGGATTAGGGAGACCCAGTACTTC. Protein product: CSAVPGTSGIRETQYF.